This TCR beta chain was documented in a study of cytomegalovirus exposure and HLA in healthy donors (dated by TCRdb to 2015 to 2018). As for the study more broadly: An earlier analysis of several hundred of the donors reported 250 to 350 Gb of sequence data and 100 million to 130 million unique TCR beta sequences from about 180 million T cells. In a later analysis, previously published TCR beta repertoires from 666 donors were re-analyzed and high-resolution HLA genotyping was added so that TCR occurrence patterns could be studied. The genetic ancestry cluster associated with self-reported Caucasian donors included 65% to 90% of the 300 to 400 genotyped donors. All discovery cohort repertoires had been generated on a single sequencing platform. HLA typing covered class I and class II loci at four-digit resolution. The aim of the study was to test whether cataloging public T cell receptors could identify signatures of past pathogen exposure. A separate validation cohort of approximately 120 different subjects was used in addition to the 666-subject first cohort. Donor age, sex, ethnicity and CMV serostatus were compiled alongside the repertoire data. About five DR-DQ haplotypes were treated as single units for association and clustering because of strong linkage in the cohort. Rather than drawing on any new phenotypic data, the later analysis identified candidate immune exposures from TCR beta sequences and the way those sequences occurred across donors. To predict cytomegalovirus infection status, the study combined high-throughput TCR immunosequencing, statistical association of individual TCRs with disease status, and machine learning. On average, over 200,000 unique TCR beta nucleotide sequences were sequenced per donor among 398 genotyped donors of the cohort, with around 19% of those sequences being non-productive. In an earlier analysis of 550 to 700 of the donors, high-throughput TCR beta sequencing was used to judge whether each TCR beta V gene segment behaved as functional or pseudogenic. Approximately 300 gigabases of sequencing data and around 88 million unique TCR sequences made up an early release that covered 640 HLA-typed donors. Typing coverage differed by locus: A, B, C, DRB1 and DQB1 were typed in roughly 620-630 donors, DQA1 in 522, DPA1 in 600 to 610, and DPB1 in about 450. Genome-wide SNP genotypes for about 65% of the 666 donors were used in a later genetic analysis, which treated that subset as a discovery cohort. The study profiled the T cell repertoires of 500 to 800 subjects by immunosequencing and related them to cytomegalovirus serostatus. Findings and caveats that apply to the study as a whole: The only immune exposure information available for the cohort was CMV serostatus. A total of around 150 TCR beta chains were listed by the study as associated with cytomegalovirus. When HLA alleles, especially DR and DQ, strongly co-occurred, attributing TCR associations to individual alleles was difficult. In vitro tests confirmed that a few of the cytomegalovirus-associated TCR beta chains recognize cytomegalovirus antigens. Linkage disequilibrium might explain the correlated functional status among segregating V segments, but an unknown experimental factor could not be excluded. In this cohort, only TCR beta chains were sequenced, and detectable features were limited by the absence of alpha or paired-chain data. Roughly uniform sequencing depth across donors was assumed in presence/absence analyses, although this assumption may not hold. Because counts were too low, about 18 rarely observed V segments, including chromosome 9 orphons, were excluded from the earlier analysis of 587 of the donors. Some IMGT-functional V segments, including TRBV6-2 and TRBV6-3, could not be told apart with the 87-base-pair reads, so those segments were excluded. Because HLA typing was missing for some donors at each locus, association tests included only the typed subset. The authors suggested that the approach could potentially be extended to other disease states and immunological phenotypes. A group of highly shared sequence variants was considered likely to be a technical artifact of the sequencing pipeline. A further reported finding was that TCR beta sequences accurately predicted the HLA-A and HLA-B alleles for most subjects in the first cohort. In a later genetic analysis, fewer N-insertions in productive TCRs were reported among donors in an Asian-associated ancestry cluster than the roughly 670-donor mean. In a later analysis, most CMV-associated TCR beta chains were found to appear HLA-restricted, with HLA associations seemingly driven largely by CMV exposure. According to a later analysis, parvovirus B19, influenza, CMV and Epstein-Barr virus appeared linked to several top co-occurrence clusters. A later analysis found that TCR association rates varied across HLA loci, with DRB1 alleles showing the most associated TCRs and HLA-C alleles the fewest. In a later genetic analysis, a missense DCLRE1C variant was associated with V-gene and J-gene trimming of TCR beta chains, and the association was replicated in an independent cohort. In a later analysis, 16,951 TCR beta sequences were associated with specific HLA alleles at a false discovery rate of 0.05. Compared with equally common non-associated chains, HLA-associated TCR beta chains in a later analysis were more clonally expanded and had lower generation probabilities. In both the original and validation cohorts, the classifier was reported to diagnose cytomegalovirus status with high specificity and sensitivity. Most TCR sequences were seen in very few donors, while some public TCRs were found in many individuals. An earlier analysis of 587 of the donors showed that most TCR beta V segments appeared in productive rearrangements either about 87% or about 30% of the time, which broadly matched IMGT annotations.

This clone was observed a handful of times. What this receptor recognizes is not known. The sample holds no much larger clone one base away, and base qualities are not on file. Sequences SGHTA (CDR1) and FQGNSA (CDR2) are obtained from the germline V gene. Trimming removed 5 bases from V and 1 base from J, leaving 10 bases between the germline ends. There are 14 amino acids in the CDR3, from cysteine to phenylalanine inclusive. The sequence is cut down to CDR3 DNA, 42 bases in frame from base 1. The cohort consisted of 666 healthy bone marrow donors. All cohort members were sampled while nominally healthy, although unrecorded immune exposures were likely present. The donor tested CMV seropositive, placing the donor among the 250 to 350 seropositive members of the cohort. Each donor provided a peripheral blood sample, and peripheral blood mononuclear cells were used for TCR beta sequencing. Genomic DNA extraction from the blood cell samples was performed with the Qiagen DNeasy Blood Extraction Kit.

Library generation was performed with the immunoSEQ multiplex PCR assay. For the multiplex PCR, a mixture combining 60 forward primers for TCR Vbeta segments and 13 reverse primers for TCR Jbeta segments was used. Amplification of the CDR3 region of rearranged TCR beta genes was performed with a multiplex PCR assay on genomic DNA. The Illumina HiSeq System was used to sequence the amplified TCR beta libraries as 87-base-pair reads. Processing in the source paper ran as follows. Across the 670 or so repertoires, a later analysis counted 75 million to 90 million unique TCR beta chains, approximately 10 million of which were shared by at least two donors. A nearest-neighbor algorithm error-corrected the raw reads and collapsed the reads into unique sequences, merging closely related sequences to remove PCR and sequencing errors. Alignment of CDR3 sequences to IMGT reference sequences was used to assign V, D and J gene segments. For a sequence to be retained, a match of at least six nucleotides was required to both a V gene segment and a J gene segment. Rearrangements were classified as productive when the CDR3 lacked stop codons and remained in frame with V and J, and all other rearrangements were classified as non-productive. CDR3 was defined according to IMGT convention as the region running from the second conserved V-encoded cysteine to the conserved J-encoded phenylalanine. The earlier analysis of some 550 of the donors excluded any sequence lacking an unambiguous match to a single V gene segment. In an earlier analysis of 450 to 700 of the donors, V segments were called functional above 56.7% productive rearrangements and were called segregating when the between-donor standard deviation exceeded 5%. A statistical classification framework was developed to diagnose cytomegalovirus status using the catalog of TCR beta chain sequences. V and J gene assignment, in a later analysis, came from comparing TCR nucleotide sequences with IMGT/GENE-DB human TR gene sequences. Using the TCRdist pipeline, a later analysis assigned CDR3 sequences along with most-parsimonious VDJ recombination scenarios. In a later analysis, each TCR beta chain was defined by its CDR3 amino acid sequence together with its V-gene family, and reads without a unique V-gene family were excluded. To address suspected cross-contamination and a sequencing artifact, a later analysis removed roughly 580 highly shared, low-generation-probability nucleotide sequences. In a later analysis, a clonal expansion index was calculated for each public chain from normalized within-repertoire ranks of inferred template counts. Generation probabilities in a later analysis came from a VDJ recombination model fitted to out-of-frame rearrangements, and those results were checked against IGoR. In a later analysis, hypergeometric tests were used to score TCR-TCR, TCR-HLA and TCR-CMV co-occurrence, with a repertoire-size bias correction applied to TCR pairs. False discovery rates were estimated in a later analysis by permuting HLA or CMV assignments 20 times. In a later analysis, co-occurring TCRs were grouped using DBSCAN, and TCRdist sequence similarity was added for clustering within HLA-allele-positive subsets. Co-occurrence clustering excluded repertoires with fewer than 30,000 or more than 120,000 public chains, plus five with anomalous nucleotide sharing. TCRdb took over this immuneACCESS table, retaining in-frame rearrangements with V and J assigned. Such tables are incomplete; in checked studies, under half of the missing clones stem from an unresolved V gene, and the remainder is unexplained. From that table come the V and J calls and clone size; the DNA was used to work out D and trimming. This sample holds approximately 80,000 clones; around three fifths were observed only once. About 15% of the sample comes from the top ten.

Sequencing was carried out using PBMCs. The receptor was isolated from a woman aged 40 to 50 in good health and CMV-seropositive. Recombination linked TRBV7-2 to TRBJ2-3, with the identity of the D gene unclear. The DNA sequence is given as TGTGCCAGCAGCCTACGGTCCGGCACAGATACGCAGTATTTT. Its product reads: CASSLRSGTDTQYF.